This TCR beta chain appears in the sequencing data of a study of PD-1 blockade in classical Hodgkin lymphoma. General study points: TCR diversity at baseline was reported to be reduced in newly diagnosed patients relative to healthy donors.

Every one of the patients relapsed after autologous stem cell transplantation (brentuximab vedotin exposure was variable). This clone has just a few counts. No antigen is known for it. Profiling relied on immunoSEQ multiplex PCR, and the TCRdb table lists in-frame clones only, not all of them. The sample has about 41,000 clones; over 60% are singletons. The V end lost 2 bases, the J end lost 0 bases, and 4 bases lay between the germline ends. Germline V gene sequence: CDR1 SEHNR, CDR2 FQNEAQ (reference sequence). CDR3 length: 13 amino acids. The sample was peripheral blood mononuclear cells (PBMCs), taken at baseline. The source of this sequence is a human donor with classical Hodgkin lymphoma. The V and J genes are TRBV7-9 and TRBJ1-1; D uncertain. CDR3 DNA: TGTGCCAGCAGCTTACCCGTGAACACTGAAGCTTTCTTT. As protein: CASSLPVNTEAFF.